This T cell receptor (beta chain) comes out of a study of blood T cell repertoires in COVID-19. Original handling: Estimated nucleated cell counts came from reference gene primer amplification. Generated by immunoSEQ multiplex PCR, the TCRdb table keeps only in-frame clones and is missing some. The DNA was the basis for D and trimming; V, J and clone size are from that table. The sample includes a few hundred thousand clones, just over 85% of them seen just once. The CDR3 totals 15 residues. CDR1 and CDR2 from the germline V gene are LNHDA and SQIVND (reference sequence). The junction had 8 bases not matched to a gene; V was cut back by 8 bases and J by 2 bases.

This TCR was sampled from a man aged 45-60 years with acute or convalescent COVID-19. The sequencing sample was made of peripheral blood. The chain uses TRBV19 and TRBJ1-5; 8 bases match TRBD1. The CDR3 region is CASSSGQGGNQPQHF. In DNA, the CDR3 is TGTGCCAGTTCGTCCGGACAGGGAGGCAATCAGCCCCAGCATTTT.